The rows below give T cell receptor beta chains drawn from one sample of a study of persistence of HIV-infected CD4 T cells. No antigen is known for these receptors. Method: immunoSEQ multiplex PCR; TCRdb's copy keeps in-frame clones and lacks some. The sample has 25,000 to 40,000 clones, roughly 80% seen once. The sequences come from CD4+ T cells sorted from PBMCs after approximately 18-hour stimulation, collected from a patient who received antiretroviral therapy. These receptors came from an adult woman with HIV who was CMV-seropositive. The CDR3 runs from the conserved cysteine through the conserved F or W. A D gene is named only where the DNA matches it firmly. Not all rows give a size; the values are once, few, many and, for expanded clones, a class.

j_call d_call v_call clone_size cdr3_nt cdr3_aa
TRBJ2-7 - TRBV9 few TGTGCCAGCAGCGTGGAACTGTTGTCCTACGAGCAGTACTTC CASSVELLSYEQYF
TRBJ2-5 - TRBV18 once TGTGCCAGCTCGCGACCCACAGGGCAGCGAGAGACCCAGTACTTC CASSRPTGQRETQYF
TRBJ2-3 - TRBV9 - TGTGCCAGCAGCGTTAGCGACGGGAGTATAGATACGCAGTATTTT CASSVSDGSIDTQYF
TRBJ2-7 TRBD1 TRBV11-3 - TGTGCCAGCAGCCCGCCCGGGACAGGGAGAAACGAGCAGTACTTC CASSPPGTGRNEQYF
TRBJ1-2 TRBD1 TRBV29-1 - TGCAGCGTTTCTGGGGACAGGGAATTCTCCGGCTACACCTTC CSVSGDREFSGYTF
TRBJ2-3 TRBD2 TRBV6-4 few TGTGCCAGCAGTCTGTTCCGGGAGGTAGCGGGGGGCAGCACAGATACGCAGTATTTT CASSLFREVAGGSTDTQYF
TRBJ2-7 - TRBV3-1/TRBV3-2 once TGTGCCAGCAGCCAAGACGGCAGCCTGAGCTCCTACGAGCAGTACTTC CASSQDGSLSSYEQYF
TRBJ2-7 - TRBV7-2 - TGTGCCAGCGCGACAGGTTCAACTTCCTACGAGCAGTACTTC CASATGSTSYEQYF
TRBJ1-5 TRBD1 TRBV5-6 - TGTGCCAGCAGCTACAGGGGTATGGGTCAGCCCCAGCATTTT CASSYRGMGQPQHF
TRBJ2-7 TRBD2 TRBV7-6 - TGTGCCAGCAGCTTAGGACAACGGGCTAGCGGGGGGACCCACGAGCAGTACTTC CASSLGQRASGGTHEQYF
TRBJ2-3 - TRBV30 - TGTGCCTGGAGTGTACCACCCGGCACAGATACGCAGTATTTT CAWSVPPGTDTQYF
TRBJ2-3 - TRBV7-9 - TGTGCCAGCAGCCCCCGGGGGCCAGATACGCAGTATTTT CASSPRGPDTQYF
TRBJ1-2 TRBD1 TRBV4-3 - TGCGCCAGCAGCCAAGAAATCCAGGGGGCGCACGGCTACACCTTC CASSQEIQGAHGYTF
TRBJ2-3 - TRBV29-1 - TGCAGCGTGGGGGGTGGGGTAGCTGGGTCAGATACGCAGTATTTT CSVGGGVAGSDTQYF
TRBJ1-1 - TRBV5-1 - TGCGCCAGCAGCCGGGACTCAACTAACACTGAAGCTTTCTTT CASSRDSTNTEAFF
TRBJ1-2 - TRBV28 - TGTGCCAGCAGTTTGTCTCAGTCCAGGGCATCTTTCTATGGCTACACCTTC CASSLSQSRASFYGYTF
TRBJ2-7 TRBD2 TRBV5-4 - TGTGCCAGCAGCCCGGGACTAGAGAAGAATGGGGAGTACTTC CASSPGLEKNGEYF
TRBJ2-1 TRBD2 TRBV3-1/TRBV3-2 - TGTGCCAGCAGCCCCCCAAGGTCAGCGGGAGGGACCTACAATGAGCAGTTCTTC CASSPPRSAGGTYNEQFF
TRBJ1-1 - TRBV6-4 - TGTGCCAGCAGTGACTCGAACAGGGCCACTGAAGCTTTCTTT CASSDSNRATEAFF
TRBJ1-4 - TRBV5-8 - TGTGCCAGCAGCCGGGGAAGGGGAGGGACTAATGAAAAACTGTTTTTT CASSRGRGGTNEKLFF
TRBJ2-5 - TRBV5-8 - TGTGCCAGCAGCTTGAGGCCCCCCGCACCAGAGACCCAGTACTTC CASSLRPPAPETQYF
TRBJ1-1 - TRBV19 - TGTGCCAGTAGTATAGCGCAGGGAACGACAAACACTGAAGCTTTCTTT CASSIAQGTTNTEAFF
TRBJ2-5 - TRBV10-3 - TGTGCCATCAGTGGCCAATCCCAAGAGACCCAGTACTTC CAISGQSQETQYF
TRBJ1-1 TRBD1 TRBV4-1 few TGCGCCAGCAGCCATAATGACAGGGTGAGTACTGAAGCTTTCTTT CASSHNDRVSTEAFF
TRBJ1-3 - TRBV2 - TGTGCCAGCAGTGACCCCCCGGGGGTCTCTGGAAACACCATATATTTT CASSDPPGVSGNTIYF
TRBJ2-2 - TRBV9 few TGTGCCAGCAGCCTCCTGAGCACCGGGGAGCTGTTTTTT CASSLLSTGELFF
TRBJ2-7 - TRBV7-9 - TGTGCCAGCAGCCGAGACGTTACCCCCTACGAGCAGTACTTC CASSRDVTPYEQYF
TRBJ2-3 TRBD1 TRBV5-1 - TGCGCCAGTTTCACAGGGGGCACAGATACGCAGTATTTT CASFTGGTDTQYF
TRBJ2-7 - TRBV30 - TGTGCCTGGAGCCCGGGGACAAATCCCTACGAGCAGTACTTC CAWSPGTNPYEQYF
TRBJ2-2 - TRBV11-3 - TGTGCCAGCAGCTTCCCCGGCCTTAACACCGGGGAGCTGTTTTTT CASSFPGLNTGELFF
TRBJ2-5 - TRBV5-8 - TGTGCCAGCAGCTTCTTCACCGGGGCAGCCCAAGAGACCCAGTACTTC CASSFFTGAAQETQYF
TRBJ2-7 - TRBV7-9 - TGTGCCAGCAGCTTGATGGGGCTCACCGAGACCTCCTACGAGCAGTACTTC CASSLMGLTETSYEQYF
TRBJ1-3 TRBD1 TRBV28 - TGTGCCAGCAGGTCTCATCTACAGGGGCAGGGAAACACCATATATTTT CASRSHLQGQGNTIYF
TRBJ1-1 - TRBV5-1 - TGCGCCAGCAGCTTGGGACACGCCATGGGGACTGAAGCTTTCTTT CASSLGHAMGTEAFF
TRBJ1-1 - TRBV3-1/TRBV3-2 - TGTGCCACCACTGCACGGACGGGTTTGGCTTTCTTT CATTARTGLAFF
TRBJ1-3 - TRBV9 - TGTGCCAGCAGCTCCGGGACGACGAGCTCTGGAAACACCATATATTTT CASSSGTTSSGNTIYF
TRBJ1-6 - TRBV3-1/TRBV3-2 once TGTGCCAGCAGCCAAGACAGGAGCTCCTATAATTCACCCCTCCACTTT CASSQDRSSYNSPLHF
TRBJ1-5 TRBD1 TRBV19 - TGTGCCAGTAGTATCAGGGGGAGCGGCAATCAGCCCCAGCATTTT CASSIRGSGNQPQHF
TRBJ1-2 TRBD1 TRBV18 once TGTGCCAGCTCACCACAGGGGGCGAGTAACTATGGCTACACCTTC CASSPQGASNYGYTF
TRBJ2-6 - TRBV5-1 - TGCGCCAGCAGCTTGACGACAGGAAAAATCTCTGGGGCCAACGTCCTGACTTTC CASSLTTGKISGANVLTF
TRBJ2-7 TRBD1 TRBV13 - TGTGCCAGCAGCTTAGAGGGTATCTTTGGACAGGGAGCCTACGAGCAGTACTTC CASSLEGIFGQGAYEQYF